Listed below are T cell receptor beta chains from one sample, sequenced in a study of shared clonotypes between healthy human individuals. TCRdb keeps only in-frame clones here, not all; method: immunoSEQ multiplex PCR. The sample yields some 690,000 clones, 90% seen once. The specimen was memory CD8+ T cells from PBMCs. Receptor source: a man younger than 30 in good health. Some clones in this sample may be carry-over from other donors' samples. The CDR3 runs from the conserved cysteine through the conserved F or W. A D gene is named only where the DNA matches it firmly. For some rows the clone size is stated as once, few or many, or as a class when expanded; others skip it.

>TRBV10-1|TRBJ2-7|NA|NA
CASMWAHRGIYEQYF
TGCGCCAGCATGTGGGCCCACAGAGGCATTTACGAGCAGTACTTC
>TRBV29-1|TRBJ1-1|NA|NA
CSVALSFRSTEAFF
TGCAGCGTCGCCCTATCGTTTCGGTCCACTGAAGCTTTCTTT
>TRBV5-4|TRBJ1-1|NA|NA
CASSLEGLEAFF
TGTGCCAGCAGCCTCGAAGGTCTTGAAGCTTTCTTT
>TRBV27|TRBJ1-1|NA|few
CASSSFLRSNEAFF
TGTGCCAGCAGTTCATTCCTCAGGAGCAATGAAGCTTTCTTT
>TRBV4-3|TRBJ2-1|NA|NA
CASSQDGGAANEQFF
TGCGCCAGCAGCCAAGATGGGGGGGCGGCCAATGAGCAGTTCTTC
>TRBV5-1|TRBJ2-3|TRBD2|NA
CASSYVAGRVGDTQYF
TGCGCCAGCAGCTACGTAGCGGGACGAGTCGGGGATACGCAGTATTTT
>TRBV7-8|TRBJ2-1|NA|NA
CASSVAGGYNEQFF
TGTGCCAGCAGCGTCGCCGGGGGCTACAATGAGCAGTTCTTC
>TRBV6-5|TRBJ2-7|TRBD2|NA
CASSFSSGRYEQYF
TGTGCCAGCAGCTTTTCTAGCGGGAGGTACGAGCAGTACTTC
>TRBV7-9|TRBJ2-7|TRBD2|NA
CASSVLAGDYEQYF
TGTGCCAGCAGCGTCCTAGCGGGAGACTACGAGCAGTACTTC
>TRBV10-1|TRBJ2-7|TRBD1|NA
CASSEGTGAGPYEQYF
TGCGCCAGCAGTGAAGGGACAGGGGCTGGGCCCTACGAGCAGTACTTC
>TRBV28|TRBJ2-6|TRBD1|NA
CASRGTGAGSGANVLTF
TGTGCCAGCAGGGGGACAGGGGCTGGCTCTGGGGCCAACGTCCTGACTTTC
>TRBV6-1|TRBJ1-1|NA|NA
CASRPGLRDTEAFF
TGTGCCAGCAGACCGGGACTTAGGGACACTGAAGCTTTCTTT
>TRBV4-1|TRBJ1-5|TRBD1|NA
CASSQYGQDNQPQHF
TGCGCCAGCAGCCAATATGGACAGGACAATCAGCCCCAGCATTTT
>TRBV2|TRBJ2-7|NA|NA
CASSPPLGRYEQYF
TGTGCCAGCAGTCCTCCCCTAGGTCGGTACGAGCAGTACTTC
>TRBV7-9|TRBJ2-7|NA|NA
CASSLVYDILGEQYF
TGTGCCAGCAGCTTAGTATATGACATCTTGGGCGAGCAGTACTTC
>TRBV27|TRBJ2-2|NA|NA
CASTYSANTGELFF
TGTGCCAGCACTTATTCAGCGAACACCGGGGAGCTGTTTTTT
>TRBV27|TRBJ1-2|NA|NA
CASRGPGYGYTF
TGTGCCAGCAGGGGGCCTGGCTATGGCTACACCTTC